This entry describes one T cell receptor (beta chain). This specimen belongs to a study of OX40 agonist ivuxolimab in advanced cancers. The wider study: It was permissible to have had prior anti-PD-1, anti-PD-L1 or anti-CTLA-4 therapy, and about 40% had some. Three patients, one with hepatocellular carcinoma and two with cutaneous melanoma, responded partially.

The ends were cut back, 3 bases at V and 2 bases at J, with 13 bases in the middle. There are 15 residues in the CDR3. CDR1 is MGHRA, CDR2 YSYEKL, per germline. Sampling times: baseline, cycle 4 day 1, cycle 7 day 1. Profiled with immunoSEQ multiplex PCR; TCRdb holds only in-frame clones, not every one. This table has 60,000 to 75,000 clones, almost 85% appearing once. The sample here was CD4+ or CD8+ T cells sorted from blood, taken in a trial of the OX40 agonist ivuxolimab. V and J are TRBV4-1 and TRBJ1-2, with D hard to call. The sequence was collected from an adult with an advanced solid tumor such as melanoma, head and neck, liver or kidney cancer. In DNA form, the CDR3 reads TGCGCCAGCAGCCACCCCCTGACCGGGAACTATGGCTACACCTTC. The encoded protein is CASSHPLTGNYGYTF.